This section outlines one T cell receptor (beta chain) sequence together with its context. Participants, about 18 to 95 years old, spanned under 30 US areas. Clinical history as reported by participants underpinned cohort assignment. Donors of Cohort 3 who recovered were those that had two negative PCRs, clearance, or symptom resolution. Germline V CDR1 and CDR2: SGHRS, YFSETQ. Trimming removed 5 bases at V and 0 bases at J, with 14 bases between. This CDR3 has 15 amino acids. This sample is drawn from a study of blood T cell repertoires in COVID-19. The table came from immunoSEQ multiplex PCR; TCRdb's copy has only in-frame clones and leaves some out. The table has some 150,000 clones, 70% to 90% seen once.

The sequence was collected from a woman aged 45 to 65 who had recovered from COVID-19. The V gene is TRBV5-1, the J gene TRBJ1-1; D perhaps matches TRBD1 (5 bases). Sequenced: PBMCs or T cells enriched from blood (not recorded which). The DNA for the CDR3 is TGCGCCAGCAGTGAGGACACAGGAGTGAACACTGAAGCTTTCTTT. Translation: CASSEDTGVNTEAFF.